Below, 3 T cell receptor beta chains from the same sample are listed, as sequenced in a study of cytomegalovirus exposure and HLA in healthy donors. PCR involved 60 Vbeta and 13 Jbeta primers. Measured with immunoSEQ multiplex PCR; TCRdb has only the in-frame clones, and not every one. The repertoire holds 150,000 or so clones, approximately 80% seen once, with approximately 1.5% in the top ten. The material sequenced was PBMCs. These receptors came from a man between 25 and 39 years old in good health and CMV-seropositive.

This rearrangement joins TRBV21-1 to TRBJ1-5; TRBD1 is taken as the D call from the table, unchecked against the DNA. TRBV21-1 is given as a pseudogene. This CDR3 region has 17 residues. The CDR3 coding sequence is TGTGCCAGCAGCAAAGCGTCAGGGTGGTCGAGCAATCAGCCCCAGCATTTT. Encoded protein: CASSKASGWSSNQPQHF.

V is TRBV5-1 and J is TRBJ1-6, with 7 bases fitting TRBD1. There are 16 residues in the CDR3. Unmatched junction bases numbered 9, after V lost 3 bases and J lost 6 bases. CDR1 and CDR2 (germline): SGHRS, YFSETQ. CDR3 bases: TGCGCCAGCAGCTCCTCCACAGGGGCGGGTAATTCACCCCTCCACTTT. Its translation: CASSSSTGAGNSPLHF.

The chain links TRBV11-2 to TRBJ2-7; maybe TRBD1 (6 bases). V lost 0 bases and J 4 bases, leaving 22 bases between the germline ends. The CDR3 has 18 amino acids. Germline values: CDR1 SGHAT, CDR2 FQNNGV. The CDR3: CASSLEGSAGQSAYEQYF. The CDR3 DNA reads TGTGCCAGCAGCTTAGAAGGAAGCGCTGGACAGAGTGCATACGAGCAGTACTTC. Using reference TRBV11-2 and TRBJ2-7 for the parts outside the CDR3, the full variable domain is EAGVAQSPRYKIIEKRQSVAFWCNPISGHATLYWYQQILGQGPKLLIQFQNNGVVDDSQLPKDRFSAERLKGVDSTLKIQPAKLEDSAVYLCASSLEGSAGQSAYEQYFGPGTRLTVT.